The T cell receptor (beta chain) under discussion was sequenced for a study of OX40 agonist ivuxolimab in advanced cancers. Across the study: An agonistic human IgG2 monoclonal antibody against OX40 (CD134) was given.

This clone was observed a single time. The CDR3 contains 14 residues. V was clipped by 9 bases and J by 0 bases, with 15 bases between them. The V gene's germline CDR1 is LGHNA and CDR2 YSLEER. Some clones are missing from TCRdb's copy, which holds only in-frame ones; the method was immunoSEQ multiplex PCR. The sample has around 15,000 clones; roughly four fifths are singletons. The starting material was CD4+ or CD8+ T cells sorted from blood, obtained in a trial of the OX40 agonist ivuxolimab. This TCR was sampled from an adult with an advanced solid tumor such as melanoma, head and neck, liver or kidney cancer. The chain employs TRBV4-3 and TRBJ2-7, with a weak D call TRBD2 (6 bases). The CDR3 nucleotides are TGCGCCAGTTCGGGACTGACGAGCTCCTACGAGCAGTACTTC. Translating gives CASSGLTSSYEQYF.